The 17 T cell receptor beta chains given below trace back to one sample, sequenced in a study of esophageal squamous cell carcinoma under preoperative chemotherapy. Specified time point: after preoperative PTX-NDP chemotherapy. TCRdb re-called the PCR reads through MiXCR, storing one row per CDR3 protein. The repertoire has 30,000 to 35,000 distinct CDR3 sequences, around 50% of them found once; the top ten carry about 23%. Collection of the sample occurred from a patient given preoperative chemotherapy. These receptors were collected from a human donor with esophageal squamous cell carcinoma. The donor label of this sample is uncertain.

This clonotype was seen a few times. The junction departs from germline at one end; a sequencing error may be responsible. In DNA form, the CDR3 reads TGTGCCGGGCGCGGGGGGAGAGGCCAAGAGACGCAGTACTTT. Protein product: CAGRGGRGQETQYF. The chain recombines TRBV7-9 with TRBJ2-5; 8 positions agree with TRBD2. Germline V gives CDR1 SEHNR, CDR2 FQNEAQ (reference sequence). The CDR3 consists of 14 residues.

Many counts were recorded for this clonotype. V usage is TRBV7-8 and J usage is TRBJ1-2; D gene unclear. The CDR3 consists of 13 residues. Trimming took 5 bases from V and 4 from J, leaving 11 bases between them. Germline V gene sequence: CDR1 SGHVS, CDR2 FQNEAQ. CDR3 in amino acids: CASSNKEVYGYTF. As DNA, the CDR3 is TGTGCCAGCAGCAACAAGGAAGTCTATGGCTACACCTTC.

The V call is TRBV6-1, the J call TRBJ2-1, with D possibly TRBD1 on 5 matching bases. The DNA matches TRBJ2-2 better at its end, which makes the J call doubtful. The CDR3 consists of 15 residues. CDR1 and CDR2 from the germline V gene are MNHNS and SASEGT. This CDR3 is CASRTTVSSYNELFF. CDR3 coding DNA: TGTGCCAGCAGGACGACAGTAAGCTCCTACAATGAGCTGTTTTTT.

The V call is TRBV7-2, the J call TRBJ2-3; unclear D gene. From germline, CDR1 is SGHTA and CDR2 FQGNSA. The CDR3 is made up of 12 amino acids. Trimming shortened V by 9 bases and J by 2 bases, and 9 bases separated the two germline ends. CDR3: CARRSYTDTQYF. CDR3 sequence (DNA): TGTGCCAGGAGGTCTTACACAGATACGCAGTATTTT. Drawing the rest from reference TRBV7-2 and TRBJ2-3, the complete variable domain is GAGVSQSPSNKVTEKGKDVELRCDPISGHTALYWYRQSLGQGLEFLIYFQGNSAPDKSGLPSDRFSAERTGGSVSTLTIQRTQQEDSAVYLCARRSYTDTQYFGPGTRLTVL.

V and J are TRBV7-2 and TRBJ2-3; 9 nucleotides align to TRBD2. Germline values: CDR1 SGHTA, CDR2 FQGNSA. The CDR3 runs 17 residues. Losses at the gene ends were 3 bases for V and 5 bases for J; bases not matched to a gene: 12. The chain's CDR3 is CASSFLAGVLAKDTQYF. CDR3 bases: TGTGCCAGCAGCTTTTTAGCGGGGGTGTTAGCCAAAGATACGCAGTATTTT.

Details on this clonotype: A much larger clone lies one base from this, so it may be a read error. This chain uses TRBV7-3 with TRBJ2-1; 7 nucleotides align to TRBD1. This CDR3 spans 14 amino acids. The ends lost 2 bases at V and 13 bases at J; junction bases unmatched: 11. CDR1 is SGHTA and CDR2 is FQGTGA in the germline V gene. CDR3 region: CASSLFGQVETQFF. The DNA for the CDR3 is TGTGCCAGCAGCTTATTTGGACAGGTCGAGACCCAGTTCTTC.

Concerning this clonotype itself: A read error may produce the germline difference seen at one junction end. The J gene is TRBJ2-5, the V gene TRBV6-5; the D call may be TRBD1 or TRBD2 (7 bases each). Germline CDR1 is MNHEY and CDR2 is SVGAGI. The CDR3 loop spans 15 amino acids. The DNA of the CDR3 is TGTGCCAGCAGTTACTCCCCACAGGGGAGGGGGGTCCAGTCCTTC. Translating it yields CASSYSPQGRGVQSF.

This clonotype occurred many times. This chain joins TRBV12-3 or TRBV12-4 and TRBJ2-3; TRBD1 is a possible D gene (6 bases). The CDR3 loop spans 13 amino acids. The germline V and J ends were trimmed by 6 bases and 4 bases, with 11 bases remaining between them. For the CDR3, the DNA is TGTGCCAGCAGGCTAGGGGGAGCAGATACGCAGTATTTT. Residues: CASRLGGADTQYF.

In its sample, this clonotype ranks as large. CDR3 sequence: CASSLARFEGGIQETQYF. The CDR3 coding sequence is TGTGCCAGCAGCTTAGCGCGTTTTGAGGGGGGGATCCAAGAGACCCAGTACTTC. The chain couples TRBV7-9 to TRBJ2-5, with a tentative D call TRBD2 (7 bases). The CDR3 covers 18 residues. The germline V gene encodes CDR1 SEHNR and CDR2 FQNEAQ (reference sequence). Trimming took 0 bases from V and 1 from J, leaving 18 bases between them.

This chain joins TRBV11-2 and TRBJ2-4; TRBD2 might be the D (7 bases). V lost 11 bases to trimming and J lost 13 bases, with 30 bases between them. Germline CDR1 and CDR2: SGHAT and FQNNGV. The CDR3 has 15 amino acids. CDR3: CAGGVVGGGQKIQYF. The DNA of the CDR3 is TGTGCCGGGGGCGTCGTGGGGGGGGGCCAAAAGATCCAGTACTTC.

This clonotype has just a few counts. An end of the junction does not agree with germline; a read error may underlie this. The V and J genes are TRBV25-1 and TRBJ2-5; 8 positions match TRBD2. The CDR3 has 14 residues. CDR1 MGHDK and CDR2 SYGVNS come from the germline V gene. As DNA, the CDR3 is TGTGCGGGCGGCGGGGGGACGGGCAAAGATACCCAGTATTTC. Its translation: CAGGGGTGKDTQYF.

As DNA, the CDR3 is TGTGCCGGGAGGCAAGGGGGTCGCGGCCAAGATACGCAGTACTTC. Translating it yields CAGRQGGRGQDTQYF. The gene calls are TRBV7-3 and TRBJ2-3; TRBD1 or TRBD2 may be the D gene (6 bases each). With the DNA end fitting TRBJ2-7 better, the J assignment may be wrong. The germline V gene encodes CDR1 SGHTA and CDR2 FQGTGA. This CDR3 contains 15 residues.

As concerns this clonotype: This may stem from a read error, because a much larger clone lies one nucleotide away. The J gene is TRBJ2-1, the V gene TRBV7-9; D is tentatively TRBD1 or TRBD2 (5 bases each). Germline lookup yields CDR1 SEHNR and CDR2 FQNEAQ (reference sequence). V was clipped by 5 bases and J by 13 bases, with 21 bases between them. There are 14 residues in the CDR3. The CDR3 spells CASSPGLGEETQFF. The CDR3 nucleotides are TGTGCCAGCAGCCCCGGGCTGGGGGAAGAGACCCAGTTCTTC.

V usage is TRBV28 and J usage is TRBJ2-3; D gene ambiguous. From germline, CDR1 is MDHEN and CDR2 SYDVKM. V lost 3 bases to trimming and J lost 2 bases, with 9 bases between them. The CDR3 has 14 amino acids. CDR3 nucleotides: TGTGCCAGCAGTTTGCCCAGAGACACAGATACGCAGTATTTT. This encodes CASSLPRDTDTQYF. Complete variable domain (other parts from reference TRBV28 and TRBJ2-3): DVKVTQSSRYLVKRTGEKVFLECVQDMDHENMFWYRQDPGLGLRLIYFSYDVKMKEKGDIPEGYSVSREKKERFSLILESASTNQTSMYLCASSLPRDTDTQYFGPGTRLTVL.

The chain recombines TRBV7-9 with TRBJ2-3; D is possibly TRBD2 (7 bases). Germline CDR1 reads SEHNR; CDR2 reads FQNEAQ (reference sequence). The CDR3 extends over 15 amino acids. V lost 4 bases to trimming and J lost 5 bases, with 16 bases between them. CDR3 in amino acids: CASSSWGGAKDTQYF. In DNA, the CDR3 is TGTGCCAGCAGCTCTTGGGGGGGGGCCAAAGATACGCAGTATTTT.

This clonotype appeared a few times. This sequence joins TRBV7-2 and TRBJ2-1; D possibly corresponds to TRBD2 (7 bases). CDR3 length: 17 amino acids. Germline V lookup: CDR1 SGHTA, CDR2 FQGNSA. V was trimmed by 3 bases and J by 7 bases, leaving 22 bases between them. The CDR3 bases are TGTGCCAGCAGCTTCCGGGTCGGGACTAAGGGACAAAATGAGCAGTTCTTC. Residues: CASSFRVGTKGQNEQFF.

Details on this clonotype: The junction departs from germline at one end; a sequencing error may be responsible. For the CDR3, the DNA is TGTGCCAGCAGCCCCCTATCGGCCCTGGGACTGGGGGCGGTGAACACCGGGACGCTGTATTTT. Encoded protein: CASSPLSALGLGAVNTGTLYF. The chain is built from TRBV7-3 and TRBJ2-2; D could derive from TRBD1 or TRBD2 (6 bases each). The germline gives CDR1 SGHTA, CDR2 FQGTGA. There are 21 residues in the CDR3.